The following is a T cell receptor (beta chain) sequence with its context. Methods used by the authors: Using reference gene primer amplification, nucleated cell counts were estimated. Repertoires were generated with immunoSEQ multiplex PCR, while TCRdb's copy carries only in-frame clones and drops some. V and J calls and clone size follow that table, whereas D and trimming were derived from the DNA. The table shows 200,000 to 250,000 clones, with around 84% occurring only once. This sample is drawn from a study of blood T cell repertoires in COVID-19. Study-level information: The samples span acute and convalescent COVID-19 from the United States, Italy and Spain. T cells, B-cell-depleted T cells, or PBMCs provided the cDNA or gDNA that served as material.

The CDR3 has 13 residues. From germline, CDR1 is SGHTA and CDR2 FQGNSA. The ends were cut back, 3 bases at V and 2 bases at J, with 7 bases in the middle. The TCR was taken from a woman aged 65 to 85 with active or convalescent COVID-19. The chain has TRBV7-2 and TRBJ1-2; D is undetermined. The sample was peripheral blood. The CDR3 here is CASSFDMNYGYTF. The CDR3 region has the DNA TGTGCCAGCAGCTTTGACATGAACTATGGCTACACCTTC.